The clone carrying this T cell receptor (beta chain) was observed a few times. The data are from a study of blood T cells in healthy people across ages. The CDR3 runs 16 residues. Germline CDR1 is SNHLY and CDR2 is FYNNEI. V trimming: 5 bases; J trimming: 5 bases; junction bases outside the gene matches: 12. Combining a sample-barcoded 5' primer with a J-beta primer mix, a second PCR ran for roughly 7 to 11 cycles. TCRdb used MiXCR to reprocess the 5' RACE reads, holding one entry per CDR3 protein. Of roughly 700,000 distinct CDR3 sequences listed, approximately 30% are singletons. Sample: blood. This chain connects TRBV2 to TRBJ1-5, with 7 nucleotides matching TRBD1. This receptor was obtained from a woman of 80 years or more in good health. CDR3 DNA: TGTGCCAGCAGTTACAGGGGAGCGCGCGGCGATCAGCCCCAGCATTTT. It specifies CASSYRGARGDQPQHF.